The T cell receptor (beta chain) under discussion was sequenced for a study of CD8+CD57+ T cells in acquired aplastic anemia. Across the study: Each DNA sample taken from sorted CD4+ and CD8+ cells came to 3.2 ug on average.

Overall study findings and caveats: Overlapping CD8+ CDR3 repertoires of patients and controls contained some 30 shared sequences.

The CDR3 is made up of 15 amino acids. Trimming cost V 4 bases and J 6 bases, with 18 bases left between them. Germline V gene sequence: CDR1 MNHEY, CDR2 SMNVEV (reference sequence). The template used for profiling TCR beta VDJ and CDR3 was genomic DNA. TCRdb re-analysed the reads in MiXCR, keeping a single row per CDR3 protein. In the table there are over 150,000 distinct CDR3 sequences, around half of which are singletons. Patients chosen for sequencing had CD8+CD57+ cells that had expanded, as shown by flow cytometry. The sample holds many counts of this clonotype. Antigen specificity is unknown. The sequence was collected from a human donor with aplastic anemia. The sequencing sample was made of sorted CD4+, CD8+, or CD8+CD57+ T cells (not recorded which) from PBMCs. This sequence joins TRBV27 and TRBJ1-1, with unresolved D. The CDR3 loop is CASSYRTGMVAEAFF. The DNA for the CDR3 is TGTGCCAGCAGTTACCGGACCGGGATGGTCGCTGAAGCTTTCTTT.